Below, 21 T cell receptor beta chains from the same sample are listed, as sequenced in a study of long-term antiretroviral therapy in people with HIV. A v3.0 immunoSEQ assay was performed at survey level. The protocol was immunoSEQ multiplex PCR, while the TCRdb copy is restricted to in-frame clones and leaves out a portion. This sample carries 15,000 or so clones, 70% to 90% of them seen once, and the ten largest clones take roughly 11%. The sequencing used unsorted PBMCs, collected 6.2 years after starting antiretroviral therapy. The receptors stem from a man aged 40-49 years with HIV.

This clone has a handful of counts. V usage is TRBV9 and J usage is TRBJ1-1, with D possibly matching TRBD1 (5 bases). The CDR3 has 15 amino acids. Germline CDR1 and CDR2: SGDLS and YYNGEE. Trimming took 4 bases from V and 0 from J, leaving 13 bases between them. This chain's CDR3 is CASSTFDRMNTEAFF. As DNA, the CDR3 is TGTGCCAGCAGCACTTTCGACAGAATGAACACTGAAGCTTTCTTT.

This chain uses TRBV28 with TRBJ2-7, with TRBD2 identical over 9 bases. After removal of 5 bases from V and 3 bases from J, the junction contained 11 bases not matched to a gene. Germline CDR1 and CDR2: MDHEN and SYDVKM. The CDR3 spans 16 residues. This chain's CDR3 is CASSPSWTSEYYEQYF. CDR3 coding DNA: TGTGCCAGCAGTCCTTCTTGGACTAGCGAATACTACGAGCAGTACTTC.

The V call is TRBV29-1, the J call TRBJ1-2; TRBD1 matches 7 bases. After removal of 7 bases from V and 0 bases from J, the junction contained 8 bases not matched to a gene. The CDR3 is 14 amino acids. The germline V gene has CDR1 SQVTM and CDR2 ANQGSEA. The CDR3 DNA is TGCAGCGCTCCAACGGGACAGCCTAACTATGGCTACACCTTC. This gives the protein CSAPTGQPNYGYTF.

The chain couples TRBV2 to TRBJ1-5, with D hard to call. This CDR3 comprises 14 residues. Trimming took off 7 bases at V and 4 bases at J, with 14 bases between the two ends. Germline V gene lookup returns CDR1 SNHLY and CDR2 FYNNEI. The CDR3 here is CASTWTFQNQPQHF. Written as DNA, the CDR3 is TGTGCCAGCACCTGGACGTTCCAGAATCAGCCCCAGCATTTT. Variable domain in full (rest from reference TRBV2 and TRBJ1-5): EPEVTQTPSHQVTQMGQEVILRCVPISNHLYFYWYRQILGQKVEFLVSFYNNEISEKSEIFDDQFSVERPDGSNFTLKIRSTKLEDSAMYFCASTWTFQNQPQHFGDGTRLSIL.

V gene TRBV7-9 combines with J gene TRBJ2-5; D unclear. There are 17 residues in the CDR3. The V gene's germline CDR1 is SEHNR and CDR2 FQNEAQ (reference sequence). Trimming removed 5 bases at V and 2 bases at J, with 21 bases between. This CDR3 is CASSQQGVRVGQETQYF. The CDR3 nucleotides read TGTGCCAGCAGCCAGCAAGGAGTGAGAGTAGGTCAAGAGACCCAGTACTTC.

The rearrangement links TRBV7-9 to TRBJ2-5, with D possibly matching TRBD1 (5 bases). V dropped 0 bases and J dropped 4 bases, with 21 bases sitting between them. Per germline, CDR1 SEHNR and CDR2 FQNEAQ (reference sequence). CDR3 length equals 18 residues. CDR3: CASSLAGQGRTPRETQYF. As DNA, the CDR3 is TGTGCCAGCAGCTTAGCGGGGCAGGGTCGAACCCCACGAGAGACCCAGTACTTC.

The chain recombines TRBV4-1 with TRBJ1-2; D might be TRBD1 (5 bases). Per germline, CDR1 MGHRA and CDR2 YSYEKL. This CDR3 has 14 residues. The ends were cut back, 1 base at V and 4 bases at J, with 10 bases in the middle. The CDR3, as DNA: TGCGCCAGCAGCCAAGCTCAGGGATTCTATGGCTACACCTTC. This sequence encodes CASSQAQGFYGYTF.

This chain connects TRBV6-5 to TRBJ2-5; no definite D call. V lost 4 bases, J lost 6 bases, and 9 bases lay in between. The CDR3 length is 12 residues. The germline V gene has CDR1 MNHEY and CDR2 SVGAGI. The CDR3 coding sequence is TGTGCCAGCAGTTCGGGTTTTAAGACCCAGTACTTC. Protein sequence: CASSSGFKTQYF.

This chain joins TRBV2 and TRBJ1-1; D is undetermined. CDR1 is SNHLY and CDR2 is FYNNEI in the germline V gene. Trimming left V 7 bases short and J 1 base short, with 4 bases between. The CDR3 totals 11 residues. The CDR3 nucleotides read TGTGCCAGCACAGGGAACACTGAAGCTTTCTTT. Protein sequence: CASTGNTEAFF.

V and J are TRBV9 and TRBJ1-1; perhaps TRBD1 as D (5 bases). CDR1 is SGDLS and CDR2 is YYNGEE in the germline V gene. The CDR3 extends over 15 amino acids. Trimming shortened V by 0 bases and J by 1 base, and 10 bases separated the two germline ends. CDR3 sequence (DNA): TGTGCCAGCAGCGTAGGCCTCGGGGGGAACACTGAAGCTTTCTTT. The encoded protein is CASSVGLGGNTEAFF. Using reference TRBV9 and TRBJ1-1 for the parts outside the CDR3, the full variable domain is DSGVTQTPKHLITATGQRVTLRCSPRSGDLSVYWYQQSLDQGLQFLIQYYNGEERAKGNILERFSAQQFPDLHSELNLSSLELGDSALYFCASSVGLGGNTEAFFGQGTRLTVV.

This chain's CDR3 is CASSLRGGVLHEQYF. Written as DNA, the CDR3 is TGTGCCAGCAGTCTACGAGGGGGCGTCTTACACGAGCAGTACTTC. The chain uses TRBV7-3 and TRBJ2-7, with TRBD1 matching 7 bases. CDR1 is SGHTA and CDR2 is FQGTGA in the germline V gene. V dropped 6 bases and J dropped 5; count of bases not matched to a gene: 13. The CDR3 totals 15 residues.

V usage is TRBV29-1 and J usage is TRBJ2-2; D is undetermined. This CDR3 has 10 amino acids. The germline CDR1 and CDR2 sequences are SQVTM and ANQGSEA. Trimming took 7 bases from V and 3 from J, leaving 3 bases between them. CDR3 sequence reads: CSAYTGELFF. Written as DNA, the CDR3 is TGCAGCGCCTACACCGGGGAGCTGTTTTTT.

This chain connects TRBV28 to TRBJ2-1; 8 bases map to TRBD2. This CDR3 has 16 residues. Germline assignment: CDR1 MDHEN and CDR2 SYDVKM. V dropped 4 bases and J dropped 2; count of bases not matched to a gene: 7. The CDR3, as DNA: TGTGCCAGCAGTTCAAGCGGGAGTAATACCTACAATGAGCAGTTCTTC. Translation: CASSSSGSNTYNEQFF.

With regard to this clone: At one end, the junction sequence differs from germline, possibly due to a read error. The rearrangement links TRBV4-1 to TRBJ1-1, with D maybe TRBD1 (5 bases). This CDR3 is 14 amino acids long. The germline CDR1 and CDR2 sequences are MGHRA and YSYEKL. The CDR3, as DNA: TGCGCCAGCAGCCAAGTATGGGGGAACGCTGAAGCTTTCTTT. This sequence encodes CASSQVWGNAEAFF.

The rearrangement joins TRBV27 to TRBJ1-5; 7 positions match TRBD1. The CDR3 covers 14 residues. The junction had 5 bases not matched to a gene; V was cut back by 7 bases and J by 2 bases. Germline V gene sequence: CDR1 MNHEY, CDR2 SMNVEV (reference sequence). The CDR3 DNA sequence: TGTGCCAGCAAAAGACAGGGTGGCAATCAGCCCCAGCATTTT. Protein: CASKRQGGNQPQHF.

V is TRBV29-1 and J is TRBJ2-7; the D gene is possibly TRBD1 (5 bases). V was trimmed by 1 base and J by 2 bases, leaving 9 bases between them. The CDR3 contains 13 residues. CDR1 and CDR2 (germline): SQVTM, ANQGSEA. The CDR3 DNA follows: TGCAGCGTTGAAGGGACACCTCCCTACGAGCAGTACTTC. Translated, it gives CSVEGTPPYEQYF.

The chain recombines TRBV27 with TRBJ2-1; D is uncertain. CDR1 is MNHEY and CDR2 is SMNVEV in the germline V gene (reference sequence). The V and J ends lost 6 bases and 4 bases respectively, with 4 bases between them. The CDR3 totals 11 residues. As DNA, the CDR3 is TGTGCCAGCAGCGGATACAATGAGCAGTTCTTC. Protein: CASSGYNEQFF.

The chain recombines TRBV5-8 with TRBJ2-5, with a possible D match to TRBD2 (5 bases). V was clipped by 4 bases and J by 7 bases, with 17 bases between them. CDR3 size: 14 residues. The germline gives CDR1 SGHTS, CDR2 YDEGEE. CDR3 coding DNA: TGTGCCAGCAGCCACCGGACTTCCTCATCGACCCAGTACTTC. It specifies CASSHRTSSSTQYF.

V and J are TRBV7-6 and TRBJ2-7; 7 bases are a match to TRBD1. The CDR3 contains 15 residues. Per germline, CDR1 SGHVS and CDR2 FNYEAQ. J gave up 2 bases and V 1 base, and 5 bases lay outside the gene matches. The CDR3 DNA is TGTGCCAGCAGCTTAGGGGACAGTATCCCCTACGAGCAGTACTTC. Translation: CASSLGDSIPYEQYF.

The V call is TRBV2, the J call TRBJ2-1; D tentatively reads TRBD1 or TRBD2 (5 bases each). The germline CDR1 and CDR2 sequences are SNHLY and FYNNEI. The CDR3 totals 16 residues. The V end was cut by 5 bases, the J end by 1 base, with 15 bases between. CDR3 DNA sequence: TGTGCCAGCAGTTTTACCCGGGACCAGTCCTACAATGAGCAGTTCTTC. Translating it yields CASSFTRDQSYNEQFF.

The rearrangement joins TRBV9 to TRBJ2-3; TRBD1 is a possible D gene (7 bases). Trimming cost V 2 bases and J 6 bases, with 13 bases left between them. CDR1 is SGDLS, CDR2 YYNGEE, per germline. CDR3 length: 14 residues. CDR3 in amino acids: CASSVGGTADTQYF. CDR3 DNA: TGTGCCAGCAGCGTTGGGGGGACAGCTGATACGCAGTATTTT.